Presented here are 21 T cell receptor beta chains from one specimen sequenced in a study of T cell changes during pregnancy in multiple sclerosis. The protocol was immunoSEQ multiplex PCR, while the TCRdb copy is restricted to in-frame clones and leaves out a portion. The repertoire consists of just under 50,000 clones, with approximately 94% occurring once and the leading ten covering 0.31%. Sequenced material: CD4+ T cells from peripheral blood mononuclear cells, taken in the third trimester of pregnancy. The source of these receptors is a female donor with multiple sclerosis, enrolled in a pregnancy study.

The chain links TRBV18 to TRBJ2-7; 7 bases line up with TRBD2. V lost 6 bases, J lost 2 bases, and 4 bases stayed unmatched. Germline lookup yields CDR1 KGHSH and CDR2 LQKENI. The CDR3 sequence is 13 residues long. The CDR3 DNA sequence: TGTGCCAGCTCTCCCAGCGGGGCCTACGAGCAGTACTTC. Its protein is CASSPSGAYEQYF.

This clone showed up just a few times. V usage is TRBV4-2 and J usage is TRBJ2-6, with 7 positions matching TRBD2. This CDR3 spans 19 amino acids. Germline values: CDR1 LGHNA, CDR2 YNFKEQ. Unmatched junction bases numbered 9, after V lost 1 base and J lost 0 bases. The CDR3 DNA sequence: TGTGCCAGCAGCCAAGTAATGGTAGCGGGTCCCTCTGGGGCCAACGTCCTGACTTTC. This codes for CASSQVMVAGPSGANVLTF.

This chain links TRBV19 with TRBJ2-3, with TRBD2 matching 12 bases. V shed 3 bases, J shed 6 bases, and the junction held 4 bases outside the gene matches. The germline gives CDR1 LNHDA, CDR2 SQIVND (reference sequence). There are 15 residues in the CDR3. DNA for the CDR3: TGTGCCAGTAGTATGGCTAGCGGGGGGGCCGATACGCAGTATTTT. Its protein product is CASSMASGGADTQYF.

The rearrangement links TRBV5-1 to TRBJ1-1; D gene uncertain. Germline-derived CDR1 and CDR2 are SGHRS and YFSETQ. The germline V and J ends were trimmed by 5 bases and 11 bases, with 13 bases remaining between them. The CDR3 loop spans 11 amino acids. CDR3 in DNA: TGCGCCAGCAGGGTCGGAGAGGTCGCTTTCTTT. Protein product: CASRVGEVAFF.

This sequence joins TRBV4-1 and TRBJ2-3, with 7 bases fitting TRBD2. Germline CDR1 and CDR2: MGHRA and YSYEKL. The CDR3 covers 14 residues. With 4 bases clipped from V and 6 bases from J, the junction kept 7 bases outside the gene matches. This CDR3 is CASSRGLVEDTQYF. DNA of the CDR3: TGCGCCAGCAGCCGTGGACTAGTTGAGGATACGCAGTATTTT.

This clone is a singleton in its sample. The genes are TRBV28 and TRBJ2-7, with 9 bases that match TRBD2. The CDR3 has 16 amino acids. CDR1 and CDR2 from the germline V gene are MDHEN and SYDVKM. J lost 4 bases, V lost 5 bases, and 12 bases had no gene match. The chain's CDR3 is CASSPERAGGGYEQYF. The CDR3 DNA reads as TGTGCCAGCAGTCCGGAGAGGGCGGGGGGGGGTTACGAGCAGTACTTC. The full variable domain, rest sourced from reference TRBV28 and TRBJ2-7, is DVKVTQSSRYLVKRTGEKVFLECVQDMDHENMFWYRQDPGLGLRLIYFSYDVKMKEKGDIPEGYSVSREKKERFSLILESASTNQTSMYLCASSPERAGGGYEQYFGPGTRLTVT.

The chain couples TRBV28 to TRBJ2-2, with 7 bases matching TRBD2. The CDR3 covers 16 residues. Trimming removed 6 bases from V and 1 base from J; junction bases left unmatched: 8. Per germline, CDR1 MDHEN and CDR2 SYDVKM. The DNA for the CDR3 is TGTGCCAGCAGGAAAGGGGCTAGCGGGAACACCGGGGAGCTGTTTTTT. Translation: CASRKGASGNTGELFF. The full variable domain, completed using reference TRBV28 and TRBJ2-2, is DVKVTQSSRYLVKRTGEKVFLECVQDMDHENMFWYRQDPGLGLRLIYFSYDVKMKEKGDIPEGYSVSREKKERFSLILESASTNQTSMYLCASRKGASGNTGELFFGEGSRLTVL.

In the case of this clone: The junction does not match germline at one end; this may be a read error. The chain carries TRBV7-3 and TRBJ2-3; D might be TRBD1 (5 bases). The CDR3 is 13 amino acids. The V gene's germline CDR1 is SGHTA and CDR2 FQGTGA. CDR3 nucleotide sequence: TGTGCCAGCAGCTTAACGCAGGGTGTTTGGTTGAATTTT. Translating it yields CASSLTQGVWLNF.

This chain uses TRBV9 with TRBJ2-5, with D perhaps TRBD2 (6 bases). Germline values: CDR1 SGDLS, CDR2 YYNGEE. The CDR3 is made up of 14 amino acids. The V end lost 2 bases, the J end lost 1 base, and 9 bases lay between the germline ends. The CDR3 sequence: CASSVGGLQETQYF. The DNA for the CDR3 is TGTGCCAGCAGCGTCGGGGGACTCCAAGAGACCCAGTACTTC.

CDR3: CASSLYSSGAYEQYF. The CDR3 DNA reads as TGTGCCAGCAGTTTATATTCTAGCGGGGCCTACGAGCAGTACTTC. This sequence joins TRBV27 and TRBJ2-7, with TRBD2 matching over 9 bases. This CDR3 is 15 amino acids long. Per the germline V gene, CDR1 is MNHEY and CDR2 is SMNVEV (reference sequence). J lost 2 bases, V lost 1 base, and 3 bases had no gene match.

This sequence joins TRBV4-1 and TRBJ1-3; D possibly corresponds to TRBD1 (6 bases). This CDR3 comprises 16 residues. Trimming cost V 0 bases and J 0 bases, with 9 bases left between them. Germline CDR1 MGHRA, CDR2 YSYEKL. In DNA form, the CDR3 reads TGCGCCAGCAGCCAAGAGGGGGCAGGCTCTGGAAACACCATATATTTT. Amino acid sequence: CASSQEGAGSGNTIYF.

The rearrangement links TRBV27 to TRBJ2-6; D gene uncertain. There are 16 residues in the CDR3. Per the germline V gene, CDR1 is MNHEY and CDR2 is SMNVEV (reference sequence). Trimming removed 2 bases from V and 3 bases from J, with 11 bases in between. The CDR3 DNA reads as TGTGCCAGCAGTTTAACACCCAATCGTGGGGCCAACGTCCTGACTTTC. Amino acid sequence: CASSLTPNRGANVLTF. The full variable domain, in which reference TRBV27 and TRBJ2-6 provide the parts outside the CDR3, is EAQVTQNPRYLITVTGKKLTVTCSQNMNHEYMSWYRQDPGLGLRQIYYSMNVEVTDKGDVPEGYKVSRKEKRNFPLILESPSPNQTSLYFCASSLTPNRGANVLTFGAGSRLTVL.

This chain joins TRBV6-5 and TRBJ1-5, with 7 nucleotides matching TRBD1. Germline CDR1 reads MNHEY; CDR2 reads SVGAGI. The J segment lost 7 bases and the V segment lost 6 bases, leaving 6 bases of the junction unmatched. The length of the CDR3 is 13 residues. The CDR3 loop reads CASREGARQPQHF. CDR3 sequence (DNA): TGTGCCAGCAGGGAGGGGGCGAGGCAGCCCCAGCATTTT.

The genes are TRBV29-1 and TRBJ2-1; 10 positions match TRBD2. Germline V gene data show CDR1 as SQVTM and CDR2 as ANQGSEA. The trim removed 7 bases at V and 10 bases at J, leaving 7 bases unmatched. The CDR3 is 12 amino acids. The CDR3 coding sequence is TGCAGCGGAATCGGGACTAGCGAAGAGCAGTTCTTC. Its protein is CSGIGTSEEQFF.

V is TRBV28 and J is TRBJ2-5; 14 bases map to TRBD2. Trimming cost V 8 bases and J 4 bases; bases outside gene matches: 15. The CDR3 is 18 amino acids. Germline V lookup: CDR1 MDHEN, CDR2 SYDVKM. This CDR3 is CASPPILPGLAGVETQYF. The CDR3 DNA is TGTGCCAGCCCCCCGATTCTGCCGGGACTAGCGGGAGTAGAGACCCAGTACTTC. Filled out from reference TRBV28 and TRBJ2-5, the complete variable domain reads DVKVTQSSRYLVKRTGEKVFLECVQDMDHENMFWYRQDPGLGLRLIYFSYDVKMKEKGDIPEGYSVSREKKERFSLILESASTNQTSMYLCASPPILPGLAGVETQYFGPGTRLLVL.

This sequence joins TRBV7-3 and TRBJ2-2; TRBD2 matches 9 bases. The junction had 4 bases not matched to a gene; V was cut back by 2 bases and J by 6 bases. Germline V gives CDR1 SGHTA, CDR2 FQGTGA. CDR3 length: 15 residues. This CDR3 is CASSLAGGRSGELFF. CDR3 nucleotide sequence: TGTGCCAGCAGCTTAGCGGGGGGGCGATCCGGGGAGCTGTTTTTT. Filled out from reference TRBV7-3 and TRBJ2-2, the complete variable domain reads GAGVSQTPSNKVTEKGKYVELRCDPISGHTALYWYRQSLGQGPEFLIYFQGTGAADDSGLPNDRFFAVRPEGSVSTLKIQRTERGDSAVYLCASSLAGGRSGELFFGEGSRLTVL.

A single count supports this clone. The genes are TRBV6-1 and TRBJ1-2; perhaps TRBD1 as D (6 bases). V was cut by 6 bases and J by 4 bases, with 12 bases left in between. The CDR3 covers 13 residues. Germline CDR1 MNHNS, CDR2 SASEGT. Here the CDR3 reads CASRPDSSYGYTF. The CDR3 DNA follows: TGTGCCAGCAGACCGGACAGCTCCTATGGCTACACCTTC.

V and J are TRBV13 and TRBJ2-1, with 7 bases aligning to TRBD2. J gave up 2 bases and V 1 base, and 5 bases lay outside the gene matches. This CDR3 region has 16 residues. CDR1 is PRHDT, CDR2 FYEKMQ, per germline (reference sequence). This CDR3 reads CASSLERGLTYNEQFF. The CDR3 DNA sequence: TGTGCCAGCAGCTTAGAGCGGGGCTTAACCTACAATGAGCAGTTCTTC.

Notes on this clone: Mismatch with germline at one junction end may stem from a read error. V usage is TRBV7-7 and J usage is TRBJ2-2; 7 positions match TRBD2. Germline V gives CDR1 SSHAT, CDR2 FNYEAQ (reference sequence). CDR3 length: 14 amino acids. CDR3 loop: CASSRDYSTGELFF. CDR3 sequence (DNA): TGTGCTAGCAGCCGGGACTACAGCACCGGGGAGCTGTTTTTT.

The gene calls are TRBV5-1 and TRBJ1-2, with D possibly TRBD1 on 5 matching bases. The ends were cut back, 4 bases at V and 8 bases at J, with 18 bases in the middle. The CDR3 length is 14 residues. Germline loops: CDR1 SGHRS, CDR2 YFSETQ. CDR3 amino acids: CASSRSPDSGGYTF. CDR3 bases: TGCGCCAGCAGCCGATCCCCCGACAGTGGCGGCTACACCTTC. Full variable domain (missing parts from reference TRBV5-1 and TRBJ1-2): KAGVTQTPRYLIKTRGQQVTLSCSPISGHRSVSWYQQTPGQGLQFLFEYFSETQRNKGNFPGRFSGRQFSNSRSEMNVSTLELGDSALYLCASSRSPDSGGYTFGSGTRLTVV.

This rearrangement joins TRBV11-3 to TRBJ2-2; TRBD1 is a possible D gene (6 bases). V was pared by 6 bases and J by 7 bases, with 12 bases between. CDR1 SGHNT and CDR2 YENEEA come from the germline V gene. The CDR3 totals 13 residues. Here the CDR3 reads CASRETGIGELFF. As DNA, the CDR3 is TGTGCCAGCAGGGAAACAGGGATCGGGGAGCTGTTTTTT.